One and the same sample provided the 2 T cell receptor beta chains below, sequenced in a study of T cells after yellow fever vaccination. MiXCR, run by TCRdb on the 5' RACE reads, gives a single entry per CDR3 protein. The sample lists about 580,000 distinct CDR3 sequences; around a sixth were seen once. Sequences were derived from PBMCs, sampled about 5 days after the first yellow fever vaccination. All receptors come from a man in his late teens or twenties who received the YFV17D yellow fever vaccine.

The chain recombines TRBV12-5 with TRBJ2-1; D tentatively fits TRBD1 or TRBD2 (5 bases each). Germline V lookup: CDR1 LGHNT, CDR2 FRNRAP. The CDR3 has 16 residues. Trimming took off 0 bases at V and 8 bases at J, with 17 bases between the two ends. The DNA of the CDR3 is TGTGCTAGTGGTTTGGTAACGGGGCAGGGTAGGGATGAGCAGTTCTTC. This sequence encodes CASGLVTGQGRDEQFF.

V gene TRBV7-2 combines with J gene TRBJ2-5; D remains unclear. This CDR3 is built from 14 residues. Between the trimmed V and J ends, which lost 1 base and 2 bases, there was a span of 8 bases. Looked up from germline, CDR1 is SGHTA and CDR2 is FQGNSA. CDR3 in DNA: TGTGCCAGCAGCTTAGGTCGTTGGCAAGAGACCCAGTACTTC. Residues: CASSLGRWQETQYF. Full variable domain (missing parts from reference TRBV7-2 and TRBJ2-5): GAGVSQSPSNKVTEKGKDVELRCDPISGHTALYWYRQSLGQGLEFLIYFQGNSAPDKSGLPSDRFSAERTGGSVSTLTIQRTQQEDSAVYLCASSLGRWQETQYFGPGTRLLVL.